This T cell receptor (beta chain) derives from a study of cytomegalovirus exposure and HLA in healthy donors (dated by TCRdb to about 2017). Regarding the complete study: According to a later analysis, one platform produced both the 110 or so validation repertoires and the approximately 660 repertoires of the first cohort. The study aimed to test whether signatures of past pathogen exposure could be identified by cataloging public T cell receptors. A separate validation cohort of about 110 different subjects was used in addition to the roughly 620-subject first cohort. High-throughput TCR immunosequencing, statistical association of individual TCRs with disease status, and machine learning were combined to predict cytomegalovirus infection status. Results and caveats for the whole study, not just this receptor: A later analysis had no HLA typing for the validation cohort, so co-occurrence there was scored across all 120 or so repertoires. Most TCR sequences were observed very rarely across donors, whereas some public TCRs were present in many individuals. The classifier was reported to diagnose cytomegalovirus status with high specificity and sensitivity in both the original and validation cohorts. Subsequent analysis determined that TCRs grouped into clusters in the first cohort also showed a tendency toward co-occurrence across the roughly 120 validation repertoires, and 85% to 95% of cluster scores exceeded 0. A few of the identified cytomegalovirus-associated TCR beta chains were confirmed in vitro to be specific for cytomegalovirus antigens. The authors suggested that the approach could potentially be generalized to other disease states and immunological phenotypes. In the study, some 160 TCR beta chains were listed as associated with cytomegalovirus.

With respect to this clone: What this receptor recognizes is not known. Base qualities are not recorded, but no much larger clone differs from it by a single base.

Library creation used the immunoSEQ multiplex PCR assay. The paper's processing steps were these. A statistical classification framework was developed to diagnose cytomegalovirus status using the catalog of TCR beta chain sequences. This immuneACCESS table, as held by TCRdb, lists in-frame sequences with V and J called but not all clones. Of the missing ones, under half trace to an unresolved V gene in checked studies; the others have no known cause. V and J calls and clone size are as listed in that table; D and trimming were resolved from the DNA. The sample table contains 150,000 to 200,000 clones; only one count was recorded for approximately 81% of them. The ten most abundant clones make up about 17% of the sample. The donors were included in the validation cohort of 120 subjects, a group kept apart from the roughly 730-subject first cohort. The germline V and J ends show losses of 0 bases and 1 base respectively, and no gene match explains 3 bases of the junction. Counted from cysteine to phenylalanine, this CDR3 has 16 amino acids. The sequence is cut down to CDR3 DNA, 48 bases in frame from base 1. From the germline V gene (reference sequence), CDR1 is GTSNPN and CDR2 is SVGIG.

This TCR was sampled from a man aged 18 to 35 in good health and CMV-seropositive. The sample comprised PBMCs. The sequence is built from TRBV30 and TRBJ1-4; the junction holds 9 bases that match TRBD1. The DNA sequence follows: TGTGCCTGGAGTGTCCCGGGACAGGGAACTAATGAAAAACTGTTTTTT. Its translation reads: CAWSVPGQGTNEKLFF.